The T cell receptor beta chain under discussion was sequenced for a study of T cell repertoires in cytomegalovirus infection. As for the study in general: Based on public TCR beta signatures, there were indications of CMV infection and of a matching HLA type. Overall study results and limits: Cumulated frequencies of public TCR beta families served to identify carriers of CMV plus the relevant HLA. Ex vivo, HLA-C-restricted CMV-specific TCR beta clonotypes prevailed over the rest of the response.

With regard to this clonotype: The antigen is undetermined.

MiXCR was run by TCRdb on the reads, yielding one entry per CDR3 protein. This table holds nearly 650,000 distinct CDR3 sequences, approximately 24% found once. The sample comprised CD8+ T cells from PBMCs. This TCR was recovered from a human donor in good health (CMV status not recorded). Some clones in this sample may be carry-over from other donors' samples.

The CDR3: CASSWGPGATNEKLFF. The CDR3 DNA reads TGTGCCAGCAGCTGGGGGCCCGGCGCAACTAATGAAAAACTGTTTTTT. The V gene is TRBV5-4, the J gene TRBJ1-4; D might be TRBD1 (6 bases). V was clipped by 3 bases and J by 0 bases, with 12 bases between them. The germline gives CDR1 SGHNT, CDR2 YYREEE (reference sequence). This CDR3 spans 16 amino acids.